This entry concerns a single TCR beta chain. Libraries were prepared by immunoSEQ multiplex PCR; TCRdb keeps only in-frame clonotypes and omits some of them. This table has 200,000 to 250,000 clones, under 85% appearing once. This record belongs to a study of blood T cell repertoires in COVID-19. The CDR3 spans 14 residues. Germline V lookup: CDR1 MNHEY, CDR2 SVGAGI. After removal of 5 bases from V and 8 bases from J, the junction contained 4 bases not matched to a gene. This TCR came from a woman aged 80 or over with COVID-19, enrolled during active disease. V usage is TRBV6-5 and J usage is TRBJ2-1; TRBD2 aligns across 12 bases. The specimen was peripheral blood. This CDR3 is CASSQTSGRYEQFF. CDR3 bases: TGTGCCAGCAGTCAGACTAGCGGGAGATATGAGCAGTTCTTC.